These 26 T cell receptor beta chains originate from one sample sequenced in a study of CD8 T cells in Susac syndrome. cDNA came from around 0.5 to 1 ug RNA primed by random hexamers. MiXCR, applied by TCRdb to the immunoSEQ multiplex PCR reads, yields one record per CDR3 protein. The table lists more than 150,000 distinct CDR3 sequences, around 96% of them singletons. Sequencing used CD4+ T cells from PBMCs. These receptors originate from a human donor with Susac syndrome.

This chain uses TRBV12-3 or TRBV12-4 with TRBJ2-7; tentative D call: TRBD1 (6 bases). CDR3 size: 15 residues. The V end lost 5 bases, the J end lost 0 bases, and 14 bases lay between the germline ends. CDR3 nucleotides: TGTGCCAGCAGTCCGGACAGCCCGATCTCCTACGAGCAGTACTTC. Protein sequence: CASSPDSPISYEQYF.

The chain recombines TRBV7-9 with TRBJ1-4, with 8 bases identical to TRBD1. This CDR3 has 18 amino acids. Germline CDR1 and CDR2: SEHNR and FQNEAQ (reference sequence). The junction had 12 bases not matched to a gene; V was cut back by 4 bases and J by 2 bases. The chain's CDR3 is CASSSRTGNFRTNEKLFF. Here the CDR3 DNA reads TGTGCCAGCAGCTCCCGGACAGGGAACTTCCGGACTAATGAAAAACTGTTTTTT. The full variable domain, with the rest looked up from reference TRBV7-9 and TRBJ1-4, is DTGVSQNPRHKITKRGQNVTFRCDPISEHNRLYWYRQTLGQGPEFLTYFQNEAQLEKSRLLSDRFSAERPKGSFSTLEIQRTEQGDSAMYLCASSSRTGNFRTNEKLFFGSGTQLSVL.

The V and J genes are TRBV6-5 and TRBJ1-1, with unresolved D. The CDR3 is 13 amino acids. Deletions cut 3 bases from V and 1 base from J, with 6 bases between. Germline V gene sequence: CDR1 MNHEY, CDR2 SVGAGI. The CDR3 DNA sequence: TGTGCCAGCAGTTATGCGGGGAACACTGAAGCTTTCTTT. Its translation is CASSYAGNTEAFF.

Note on this clonotype: At one boundary the junction diverges from the germline segment, which might be a read error. The chain has TRBV3-1 and TRBJ2-1; 7 bases are a match to TRBD1. The germline gives CDR1 LGHDT, CDR2 YNNKEL (reference sequence). The CDR3 consists of 14 residues. The CDR3 here is CASSQGGAYNEQFF. The CDR3 DNA sequence: TGTGCCAGCAGTCAAGGGGGCGCCTACAATGAGCAGTTCTTC.

This CDR3 reads CSVVWAYEQYF. Here the CDR3 DNA reads TGCAGCGTTGTTTGGGCCTACGAGCAGTACTTC. The chain uses TRBV29-1 and TRBJ2-7; D gene ambiguous. The CDR3 spans 11 residues. CDR1 is SQVTM and CDR2 is ANQGSEA in the germline V gene. V lost 4 bases, J lost 2 bases, and 6 bases lay in between.

With regard to this clonotype: One end of the junction is discordant with germline, which a read error may explain. The genes are TRBV12-3 or TRBV12-4 and TRBJ2-7; 13 bases are shared with TRBD2. The length of the CDR3 is 17 residues. CDR3 nucleotides: TGTGCCAGCAGTTCAGGGGGACTAGCGGGGACCCCCTACGAACAGTACTTC. Protein: CASSSGGLAGTPYEQYF.

The CDR3 region has the DNA TGTGCCAGCAGTCTACAGGGTCTTAGCGGCTACACCTTC. Amino acid sequence: CASSLQGLSGYTF. The J gene is TRBJ1-2, the V gene TRBV5-6, with D possibly TRBD1 on 6 matching bases. This CDR3 contains 13 residues. In germline, CDR1 is SGHDT, CDR2 YYEEEE. Trimming cost V 5 bases and J 8 bases, with 16 bases left between them.

This clonotype was observed a single time. The rearrangement joins TRBV4-2 to TRBJ2-5; 13 bases are shared with TRBD2. V lost 2 bases, J lost 2 bases, and 8 bases stayed unmatched. The germline gives CDR1 LGHNA, CDR2 YNFKEQ. The CDR3 length is 18 residues. CDR3 region: CASSQRPGTSGAQETQYF. The CDR3 DNA follows: TGTGCCAGCAGCCAAAGACCAGGGACTAGCGGGGCGCAAGAGACCCAGTACTTC.

The chain combines TRBV4-3 with TRBJ1-2; D possibly corresponds to TRBD1 (6 bases). The CDR3 consists of 14 residues. V was shortened by 4 bases and J by 8 bases, with 17 bases between the two germline ends. Germline CDR1 and CDR2: LGHNA and YSLEER. The DNA for the CDR3 is TGCGCCAGCAGCCTCGGTCAGGGGATGGAGGGCTACACCTTC. Translation: CASSLGQGMEGYTF.

The V and J genes are TRBV20-1 and TRBJ1-2; D remains unclear. V was shortened by 5 bases and J by 4 bases, with 14 bases between the two germline ends. The CDR3 contains 13 residues. Germline values: CDR1 DFQATT, CDR2 SNEGSKA (reference sequence). In DNA, the CDR3 is TGCAGTGCTGGGGTCGGGAACCCCTATGGCTACACCTTC. As protein: CSAGVGNPYGYTF.

The chain couples TRBV6-2 or TRBV6-3 to TRBJ2-1; D not certain. CDR3 length: 13 residues. V was cut by 4 bases and J by 4 bases, with 8 bases left in between. Germline lookup yields CDR1 MNHEY and CDR2 SVGEGT. The CDR3 here is CASSFFQYNEQFF. CDR3 DNA: TGTGCCAGCAGTTTTTTTCAGTACAATGAGCAGTTCTTC.

The chain joins TRBV4-2 to TRBJ1-5, with 9 positions matching TRBD1. Germline CDR1 is LGHNA and CDR2 is YNFKEQ. V trimming: 0 bases; J trimming: 0 bases; junction bases outside the gene matches: 6. The CDR3 sequence is 18 residues long. The CDR3 spells CASSQEGTGTGSNQPQHF. The CDR3 nucleotides are TGTGCCAGCAGCCAAGAAGGGACAGGGACGGGTAGCAATCAGCCCCAGCATTTT.

The chain recombines TRBV5-1 with TRBJ2-7, with TRBD1 matching over 8 bases. Germline CDR1 is SGHRS and CDR2 is YFSETQ. After removal of 5 bases from V and 2 bases from J, the junction contained 9 bases not matched to a gene. The CDR3 has 15 amino acids. CDR3 residues: CASSETGTGTYEQYF. CDR3 nucleotide sequence: TGCGCCAGCAGTGAAACCGGGACAGGAACCTACGAGCAGTACTTC.

The chain employs TRBV29-1 and TRBJ2-1; D is ambiguous. The CDR3 contains 13 residues. Trimming stripped 7 bases from V and 7 bases from J, with 17 bases between. CDR1 is SQVTM, CDR2 ANQGSEA, per germline. In DNA, the CDR3 is TGCAGCGGGAAGATCCTCGGTGGTAATGAGCAGTTCTTC. Its protein product is CSGKILGGNEQFF.

This clonotype was observed a handful of times. The chain is built from TRBV3-1 and TRBJ2-7, with 13 positions matching TRBD2. The CDR3 runs 18 residues. CDR1 is LGHDT, CDR2 YNNKEL, per germline (reference sequence). Trimming took 1 base from V and 0 from J; bases not matched to a gene: 6. In DNA form, the CDR3 reads TGTGCCAGCAGCCAAGGACTAGCGGGGGGCTCGAGCTCCTACGAGCAGTACTTC. Amino acid sequence: CASSQGLAGGSSSYEQYF.

V and J are TRBV7-2 and TRBJ2-6; 7 nucleotides match TRBD1. The CDR3 has 15 amino acids. After removal of 7 bases from V and 0 bases from J, the junction contained 3 bases not matched to a gene. Per germline, CDR1 SGHTA and CDR2 FQGNSA. CDR3 DNA sequence: TGTGCCAGCACCCCAGGGGGCTCTGGGGCCAACGTCCTGACTTTC. This codes for CASTPGGSGANVLTF.

The genes are TRBV12-3 or TRBV12-4 and TRBJ2-7, with no clear D. The CDR3 consists of 12 residues. V dropped 3 bases and J dropped 7 bases, with 10 bases sitting between them. The CDR3 loop reads CASSLVIMEQYF. The CDR3 region has the DNA TGTGCCAGCAGTTTGGTCATTATGGAGCAGTACTTC.

Remarks on this clonotype: Germline is not matched at one junction end, which may reflect a read error. The V gene is TRBV7-2, the J gene TRBJ2-3, with a weak D call TRBD2 (5 bases). From germline, CDR1 is SGHTA and CDR2 FQGNSA. The CDR3 consists of 12 residues. In DNA form, the CDR3 reads TGTGTCAGCAGCCTCCGGCCGGAGGAGCAGTATTTT. Residues: CVSSLRPEEQYF. The variable domain in full, completed from reference TRBV7-2 and TRBJ2-3, reads GAGVSQSPSNKVTEKGKDVELRCDPISGHTALYWYRQSLGQGLEFLIYFQGNSAPDKSGLPSDRFSAERTGGSVSTLTIQRTQQEDSAVYLCVSSLRPEEQYFGPGTRLTVL.

This clonotype was seen a handful of times. The J gene is TRBJ2-7, the V gene TRBV6-5; D gene unclear. CDR1 is MNHEY and CDR2 is SVGAGI in the germline V gene. Trimming removed 6 bases at V and 3 bases at J, with 12 bases between. The CDR3 covers 13 residues. Here the CDR3 reads CASRPGRDYEQYF. CDR3 nucleotide sequence: TGTGCCAGCAGACCCGGCAGAGACTACGAGCAGTACTTC.

This chain links TRBV11-3 with TRBJ2-1, with 8 bases that match TRBD2. The J segment lost 8 bases and the V segment lost 1 base, leaving 4 bases of the junction unmatched. Germline V CDR1 and CDR2: SGHNT, YENEEA. The CDR3 has 14 amino acids. The chain's CDR3 is CASSLVLAGHEQFF. CDR3 sequence (DNA): TGTGCCAGCAGCTTAGTGCTAGCGGGCCATGAGCAGTTCTTC. Combining the CDR3 with reference TRBV11-3 and TRBJ2-1 gives the whole variable domain EAGVVQSPRYKIIEKKQPVAFWCNPISGHNTLYWYLQNLGQGPELLIRYENEEAVDDSQLPKDRFSAERLKGVDSTLKIQPAELGDSAVYLCASSLVLAGHEQFFGPGTRLTVL.

Only one count was recorded for this clonotype. This chain connects TRBV18 to TRBJ2-7; D may correspond to TRBD1 or TRBD2 (5 bases each). The V and J ends lost 3 bases and 0 bases respectively, with 18 bases between them. The CDR3 totals 17 residues. CDR1 is KGHSH, CDR2 LQKENI, per germline. In nucleotides, the CDR3 is TGTGCCAGCTCACCGCGGATCGGGGCTTCTAGCTCCTACGAGCAGTACTTC. Translated, it gives CASSPRIGASSSYEQYF.

The CDR3 loop reads CASGWGQAQGETQYF. The CDR3 DNA reads as TGTGCTAGTGGTTGGGGGCAGGCACAAGGGGAGACCCAGTACTTC. The chain carries TRBV12-5 and TRBJ2-5, with a possible D match to TRBD1 (6 bases). The V gene's germline CDR1 is LGHNT and CDR2 FRNRAP. The CDR3 is 15 residues long. V lost 4 bases, J lost 5 bases, and 17 bases lay in between.

V usage is TRBV29-1 and J usage is TRBJ2-3; weak D call: TRBD2 (7 bases). There are 15 residues in the CDR3. Trimming removed 4 bases at V and 0 bases at J, with 14 bases between. From germline, CDR1 is SQVTM and CDR2 ANQGSEA. The CDR3 nucleotides read TGCAGCGTTGTTGGGGCGGGGGCCAGCACAGATACGCAGTATTTT. Residues: CSVVGAGASTDTQYF.

CDR3 amino acids: CASRITGTVHEQYF. CDR3 coding DNA: TGTGCCAGCCGAATAACCGGGACAGTGCACGAGCAGTACTTC. The rearrangement joins TRBV2 to TRBJ2-7; the match to TRBD1 covers 7 bases. The CDR3 is 14 amino acids. Trimming at V came to 8 bases and at J to 5 bases, leaving 12 bases not matched to a gene. Germline CDR1 reads SNHLY; CDR2 reads FYNNEI.

J is TRBJ1-1 and V is TRBV20-1; D is unclear. The V gene's germline CDR1 is DFQATT and CDR2 SNEGSKA (reference sequence). This CDR3 has 13 amino acids. Between the trimmed V and J ends, which lost 3 bases and 0 bases, there was a span of 8 bases. Written as DNA, the CDR3 is TGCAGTGCTAGGTACGCAGTGAACACTGAAGCTTTCTTT. It codes for CSARYAVNTEAFF.

V and J are TRBV9 and TRBJ2-7, with 7 bases matching TRBD1. With 0 bases clipped from V and 2 bases from J, the junction kept 5 bases outside the gene matches. The CDR3 has 15 residues. Germline V lookup: CDR1 SGDLS, CDR2 YYNGEE. In DNA, the CDR3 is TGTGCCAGCAGCGTAGGAGGGACAGAGGCCTACGAGCAGTACTTC. This translates into CASSVGGTEAYEQYF. Complete variable domain (other parts from reference TRBV9 and TRBJ2-7): DSGVTQTPKHLITATGQRVTLRCSPRSGDLSVYWYQQSLDQGLQFLIQYYNGEERAKGNILERFSAQQFPDLHSELNLSSLELGDSALYFCASSVGGTEAYEQYFGPGTRLTVT.